The entry below describes one TCR beta chain. The data were taken from a study of regulatory T cells in long-lasting Graves disease. Libraries of TCR beta came from iRepertoire HTBI primers plus Arm-PCR of CDR3 regions. TCRdb used MiXCR to reprocess the multiplex PCR reads, holding one entry per CDR3 protein. Among about 660,000 distinct CDR3 sequences, about 30% were seen once, and the ten largest hold roughly 46%. Germline V gene sequence: CDR1 SNHLY, CDR2 FYNNEI. The CDR3 has 16 amino acids. The germline V and J ends were trimmed by 6 bases and 4 bases, with 19 bases remaining between them. Indicated time point: persistent/refractory GD, antithyroid drugs over 5 years with positive TRAb. PBMC-derived RNA was used for the TCR library.

The V gene is TRBV2, the J gene TRBJ2-1; D possibly corresponds to TRBD2 (6 bases). This receptor was identified in a female donor with Graves disease. Material: peripheral blood mononuclear cells (PBMCs), obtained when the disease was refractory, from a patient treated with antithyroid drugs. CDR3 in amino acids: CASRAGRVAEYNEQFF. The CDR3 DNA reads TGTGCCAGCAGGGCGGGACGGGTTGCCGAATACAATGAGCAGTTCTTC.